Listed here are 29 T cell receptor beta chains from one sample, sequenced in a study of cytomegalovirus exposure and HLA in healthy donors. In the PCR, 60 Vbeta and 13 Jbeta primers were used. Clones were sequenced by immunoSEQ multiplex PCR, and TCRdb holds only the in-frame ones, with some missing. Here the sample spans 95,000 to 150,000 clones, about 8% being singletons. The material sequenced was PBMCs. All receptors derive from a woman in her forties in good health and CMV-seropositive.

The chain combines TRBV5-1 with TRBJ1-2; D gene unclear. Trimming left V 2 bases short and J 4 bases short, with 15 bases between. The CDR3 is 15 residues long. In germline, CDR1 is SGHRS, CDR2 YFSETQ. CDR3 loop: CASSFPGKDGYGYTF. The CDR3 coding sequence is TGCGCCAGCAGCTTCCCGGGGAAGGATGGCTATGGCTACACCTTC.

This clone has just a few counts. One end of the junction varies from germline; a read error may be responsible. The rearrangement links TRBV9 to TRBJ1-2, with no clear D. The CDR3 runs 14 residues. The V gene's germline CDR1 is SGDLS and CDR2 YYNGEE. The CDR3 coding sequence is TGTGCCAGCAGCGTAGCTCACCAGGCCTATCGCTACACCTTC. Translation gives CASSVAHQAYRYTF.

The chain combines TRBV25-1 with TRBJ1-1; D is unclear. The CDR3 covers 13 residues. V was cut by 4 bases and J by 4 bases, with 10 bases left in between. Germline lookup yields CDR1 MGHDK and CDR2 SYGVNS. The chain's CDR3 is CASSGGDFTEAFF. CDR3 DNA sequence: TGTGCCAGCAGTGGCGGGGATTTCACTGAAGCTTTCTTT.

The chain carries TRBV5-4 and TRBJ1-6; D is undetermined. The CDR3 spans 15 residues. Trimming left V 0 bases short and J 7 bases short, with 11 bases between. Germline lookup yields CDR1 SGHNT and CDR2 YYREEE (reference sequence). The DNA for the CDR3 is TGTGCCAGCAGCTTGGGAGGGAATCACAATTCACCCCTCCACTTT. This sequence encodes CASSLGGNHNSPLHF.

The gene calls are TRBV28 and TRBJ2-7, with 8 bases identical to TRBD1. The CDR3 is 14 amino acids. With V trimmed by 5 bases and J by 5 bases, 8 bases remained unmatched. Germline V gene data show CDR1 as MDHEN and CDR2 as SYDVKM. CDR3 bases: TGTGCCAGCAGTCCCCCGGACAGGGCGGACGAGCAGTACTTC. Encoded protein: CASSPPDRADEQYF. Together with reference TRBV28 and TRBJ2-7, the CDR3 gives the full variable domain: DVKVTQSSRYLVKRTGEKVFLECVQDMDHENMFWYRQDPGLGLRLIYFSYDVKMKEKGDIPEGYSVSREKKERFSLILESASTNQTSMYLCASSPPDRADEQYFGPGTRLTVT.

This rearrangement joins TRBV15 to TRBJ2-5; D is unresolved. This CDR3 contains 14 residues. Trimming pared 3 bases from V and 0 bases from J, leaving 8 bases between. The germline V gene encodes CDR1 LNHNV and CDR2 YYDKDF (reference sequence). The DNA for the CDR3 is TGTGCCACCAGCAGGAACTATGACCAAGAGACCCAGTACTTC. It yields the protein CATSRNYDQETQYF.

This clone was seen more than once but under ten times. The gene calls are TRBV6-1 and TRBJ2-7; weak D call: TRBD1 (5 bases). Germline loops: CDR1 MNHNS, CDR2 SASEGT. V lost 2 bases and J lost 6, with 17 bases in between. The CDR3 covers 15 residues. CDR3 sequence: CASSESQGNWGEQYF. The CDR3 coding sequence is TGTGCCAGCAGTGAAAGTCAGGGTAATTGGGGCGAGCAGTACTTC.

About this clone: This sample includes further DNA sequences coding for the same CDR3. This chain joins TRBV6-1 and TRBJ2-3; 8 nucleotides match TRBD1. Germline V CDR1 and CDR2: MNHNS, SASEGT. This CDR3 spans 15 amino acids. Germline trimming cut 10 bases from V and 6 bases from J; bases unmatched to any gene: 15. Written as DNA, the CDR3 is TGTGCCACCACACCGCCGCAGGGGGCTGGGGATACGCAGTATTTT. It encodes CATTPPQGAGDTQYF.

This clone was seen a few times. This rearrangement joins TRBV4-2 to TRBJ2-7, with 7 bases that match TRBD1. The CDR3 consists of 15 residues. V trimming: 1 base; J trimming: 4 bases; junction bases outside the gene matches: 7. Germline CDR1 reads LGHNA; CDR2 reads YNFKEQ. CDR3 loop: CASSQGFAGGYEQYF. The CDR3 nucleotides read TGTGCCAGCAGCCAAGGTTTCGCAGGGGGTTACGAGCAGTACTTC.

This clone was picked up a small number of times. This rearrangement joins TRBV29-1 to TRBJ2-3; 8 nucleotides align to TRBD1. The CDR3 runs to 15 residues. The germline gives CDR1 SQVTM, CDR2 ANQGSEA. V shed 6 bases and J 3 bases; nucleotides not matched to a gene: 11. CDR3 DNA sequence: TGCAGCGTGCGGACCTCAGGGGGCTGGACAGATACGCAGTATTTT. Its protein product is CSVRTSGGWTDTQYF.

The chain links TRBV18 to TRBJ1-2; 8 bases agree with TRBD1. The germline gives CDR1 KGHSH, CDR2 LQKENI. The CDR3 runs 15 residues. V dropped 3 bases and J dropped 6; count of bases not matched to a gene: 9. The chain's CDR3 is CASSPTPTGGNGYTF. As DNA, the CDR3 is TGTGCCAGCTCACCCACACCAACAGGGGGAAATGGCTACACCTTC.

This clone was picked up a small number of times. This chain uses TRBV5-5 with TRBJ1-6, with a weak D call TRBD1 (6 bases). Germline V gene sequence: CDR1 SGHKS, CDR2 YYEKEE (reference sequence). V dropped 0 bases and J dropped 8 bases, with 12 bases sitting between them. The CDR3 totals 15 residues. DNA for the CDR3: TGTGCCAGCAGCTTGGCCGGGGGGCCCCATTCACCCCTCCACTTT. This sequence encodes CASSLAGGPHSPLHF.

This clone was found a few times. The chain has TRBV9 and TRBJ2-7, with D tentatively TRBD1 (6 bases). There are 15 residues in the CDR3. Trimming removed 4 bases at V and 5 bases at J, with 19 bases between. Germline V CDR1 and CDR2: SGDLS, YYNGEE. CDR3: CASSTRQAGWDEQYF. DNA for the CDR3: TGTGCCAGCAGCACCCGACAGGCCGGCTGGGACGAGCAGTACTTC.

This CDR3 reads CASSLGQGPYNEQFF. The CDR3 DNA reads as TGTGCCAGCAGCTTAGGACAGGGCCCTTACAATGAGCAGTTCTTC. The chain combines TRBV11-2 with TRBJ2-1; 7 bases align to TRBD1. The CDR3 runs to 15 residues. Trimming removed 1 base from V and 4 bases from J; junction bases left unmatched: 4. Germline V lookup: CDR1 SGHAT, CDR2 FQNNGV.

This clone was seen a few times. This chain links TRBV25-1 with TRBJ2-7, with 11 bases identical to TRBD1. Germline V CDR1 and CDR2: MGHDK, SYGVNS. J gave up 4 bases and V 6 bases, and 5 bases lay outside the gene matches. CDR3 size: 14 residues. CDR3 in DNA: TGTGCCAGCAGGGGGACAGGGGGGTATTACGAGCAGTACTTC. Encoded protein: CASRGTGGYYEQYF.

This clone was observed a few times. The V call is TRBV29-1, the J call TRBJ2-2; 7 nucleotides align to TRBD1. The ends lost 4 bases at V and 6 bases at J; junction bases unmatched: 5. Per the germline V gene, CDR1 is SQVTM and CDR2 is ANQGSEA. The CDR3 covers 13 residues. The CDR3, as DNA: TGCAGCGTTGGGTTTCAGGGGGCCGGGGAGCTGTTTTTT. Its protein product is CSVGFQGAGELFF.

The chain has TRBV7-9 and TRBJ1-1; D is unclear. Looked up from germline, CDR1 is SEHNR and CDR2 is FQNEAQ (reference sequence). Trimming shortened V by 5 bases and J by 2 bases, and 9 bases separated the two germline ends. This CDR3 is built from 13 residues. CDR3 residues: CASSPQSNTEAFF. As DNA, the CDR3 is TGTGCCAGCAGCCCCCAGTCAAACACTGAAGCTTTCTTT.

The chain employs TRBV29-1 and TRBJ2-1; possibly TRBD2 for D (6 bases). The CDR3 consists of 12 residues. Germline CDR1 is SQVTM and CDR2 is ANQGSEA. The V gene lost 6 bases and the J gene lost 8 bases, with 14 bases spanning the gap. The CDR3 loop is CSVEAGSDEQFF. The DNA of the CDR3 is TGCAGCGTGGAGGCGGGGTCCGATGAGCAGTTCTTC.

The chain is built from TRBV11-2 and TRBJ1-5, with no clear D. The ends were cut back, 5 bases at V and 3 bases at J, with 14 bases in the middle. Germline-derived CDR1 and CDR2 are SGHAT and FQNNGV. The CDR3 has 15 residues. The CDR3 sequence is CASSPAGLNNQPQHF. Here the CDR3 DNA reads TGTGCCAGCAGCCCGGCGGGTCTTAACAATCAGCCCCAGCATTTT.

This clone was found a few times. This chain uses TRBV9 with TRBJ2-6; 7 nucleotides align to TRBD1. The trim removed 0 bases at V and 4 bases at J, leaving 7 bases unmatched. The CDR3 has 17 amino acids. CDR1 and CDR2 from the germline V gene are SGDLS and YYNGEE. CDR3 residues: CASSVVSRGPGANVLTF. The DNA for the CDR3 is TGTGCCAGCAGCGTAGTTTCTAGGGGGCCCGGGGCCAACGTCCTGACTTTC.

The CDR3 loop reads CASSPTSSGPNEQFF. CDR3 DNA sequence: TGTGCCAGTAGCCCGACTAGCTCTGGTCCCAATGAGCAGTTCTTC. This chain uses TRBV19 with TRBJ2-1, with 7 positions matching TRBD2. V lost 6 bases, J lost 6 bases, and 11 bases stayed unmatched. The germline CDR1 and CDR2 sequences are LNHDA and SQIVND (reference sequence). There are 15 residues in the CDR3.

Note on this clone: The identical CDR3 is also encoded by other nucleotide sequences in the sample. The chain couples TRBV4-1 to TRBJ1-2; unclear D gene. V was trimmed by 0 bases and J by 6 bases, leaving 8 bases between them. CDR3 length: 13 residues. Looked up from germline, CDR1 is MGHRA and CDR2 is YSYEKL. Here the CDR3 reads CASSQDTGNGYTF. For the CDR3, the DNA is TGCGCCAGCAGCCAAGATACGGGGAATGGCTACACCTTC.

CDR3: CASSPRQGAIEKLFF. The CDR3 nucleotides are TGTGCCAGCAGCCCCAGACAGGGGGCAATTGAAAAACTGTTTTTT. The chain is built from TRBV7-6 and TRBJ1-4, with 10 positions matching TRBD1. From germline, CDR1 is SGHVS and CDR2 FNYEAQ. The CDR3 length is 15 residues. J was trimmed by 7 bases and V by 5 bases; bases with no gene match: 7. The variable domain in full, with the rest retrieved from reference TRBV7-6 and TRBJ1-4, is GAGVSQSPRYKVTKRGQDVALRCDPISGHVSLYWYRQALGQGPEFLTYFNYEAQQDKSGLPNDRFSAERPEGSISTLTIQRTEQRDSAMYRCASSPRQGAIEKLFFGSGTQLSVL.

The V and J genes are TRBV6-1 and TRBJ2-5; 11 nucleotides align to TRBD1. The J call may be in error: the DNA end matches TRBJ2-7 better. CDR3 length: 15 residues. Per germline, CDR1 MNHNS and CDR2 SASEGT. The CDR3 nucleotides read TGTGCCAGCAGTGTTGGGACAGGGGGAGGCTACGAGCAGTACTTC. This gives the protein CASSVGTGGGYEQYF.

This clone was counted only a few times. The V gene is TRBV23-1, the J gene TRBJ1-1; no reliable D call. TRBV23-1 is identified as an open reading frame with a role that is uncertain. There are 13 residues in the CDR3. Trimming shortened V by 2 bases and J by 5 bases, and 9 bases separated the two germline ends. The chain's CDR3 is CASSQRETTEAFF. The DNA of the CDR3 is TGCGCCAGCAGTCAAAGAGAAACGACTGAAGCTTTCTTT.

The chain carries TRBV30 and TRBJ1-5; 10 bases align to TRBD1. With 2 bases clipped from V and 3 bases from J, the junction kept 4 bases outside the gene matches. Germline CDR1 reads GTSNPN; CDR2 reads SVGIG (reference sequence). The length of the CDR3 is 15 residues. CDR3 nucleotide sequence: TGTGCCTGGAGTAAGGGACAGGGGACCAATCAGCCCCAGCATTTT. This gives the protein CAWSKGQGTNQPQHF.

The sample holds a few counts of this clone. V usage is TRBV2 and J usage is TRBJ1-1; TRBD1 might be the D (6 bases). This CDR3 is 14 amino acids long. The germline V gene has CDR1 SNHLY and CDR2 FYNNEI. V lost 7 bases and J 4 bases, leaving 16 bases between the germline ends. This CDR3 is CASIGQIGSTEAFF. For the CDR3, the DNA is TGTGCCAGCATCGGACAGATCGGTAGCACTGAAGCTTTCTTT.

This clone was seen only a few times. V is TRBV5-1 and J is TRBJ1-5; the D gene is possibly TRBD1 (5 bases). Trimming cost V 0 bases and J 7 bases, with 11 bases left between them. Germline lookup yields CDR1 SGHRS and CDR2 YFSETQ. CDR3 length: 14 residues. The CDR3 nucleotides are TGCGCCAGCAGCTTGGGGCCCTCAGGGCAGCCCCAGCATTTT. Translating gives CASSLGPSGQPQHF.

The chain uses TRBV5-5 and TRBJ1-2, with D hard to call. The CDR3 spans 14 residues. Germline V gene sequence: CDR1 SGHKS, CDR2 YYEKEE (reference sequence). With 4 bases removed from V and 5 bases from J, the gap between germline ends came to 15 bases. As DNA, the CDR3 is TGTGCCAGCAGCCCCCGGACTGACGGGTATGGCTACACCTTC. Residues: CASSPRTDGYGYTF.